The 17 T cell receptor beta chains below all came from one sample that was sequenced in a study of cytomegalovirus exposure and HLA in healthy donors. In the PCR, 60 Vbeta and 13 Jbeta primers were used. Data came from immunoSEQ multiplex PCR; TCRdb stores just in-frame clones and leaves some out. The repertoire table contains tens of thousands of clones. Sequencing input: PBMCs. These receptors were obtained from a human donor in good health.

The CDR3 nucleotides are TGTGCCAGCTCACCAGGGGCAAGAAATCTACTGAGGGGCTACACCTTC. Translation gives CASSPGARNLLRGYTF. The chain links TRBV18 to TRBJ1-2; TRBD1 is a possible D gene (5 bases). Germline values: CDR1 KGHSH, CDR2 LQKENI. Trimming removed 2 bases from V and 8 bases from J, with 21 bases in between. This CDR3 comprises 16 residues.

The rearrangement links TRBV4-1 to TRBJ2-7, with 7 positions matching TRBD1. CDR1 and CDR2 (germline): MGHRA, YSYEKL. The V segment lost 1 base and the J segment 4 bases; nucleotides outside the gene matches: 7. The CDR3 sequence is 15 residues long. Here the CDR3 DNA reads TGCGCCAGCAGCCAAGCCACAGGGGTCCAATACGAGCAGTACTTC. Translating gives CASSQATGVQYEQYF.

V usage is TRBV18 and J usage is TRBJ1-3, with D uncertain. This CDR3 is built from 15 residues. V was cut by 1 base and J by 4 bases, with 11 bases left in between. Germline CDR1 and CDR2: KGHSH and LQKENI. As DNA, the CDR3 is TGTGCCAGCTCACCACAGAACGGAGACGGAAACACCATATATTTT. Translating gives CASSPQNGDGNTIYF.

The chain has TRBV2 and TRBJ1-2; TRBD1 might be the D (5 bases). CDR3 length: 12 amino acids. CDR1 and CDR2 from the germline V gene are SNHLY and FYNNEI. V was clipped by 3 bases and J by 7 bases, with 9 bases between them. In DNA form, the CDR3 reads TGTGCCAGCAGTGACCTCGGGGGTGGCTACACCTTC. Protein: CASSDLGGGYTF.

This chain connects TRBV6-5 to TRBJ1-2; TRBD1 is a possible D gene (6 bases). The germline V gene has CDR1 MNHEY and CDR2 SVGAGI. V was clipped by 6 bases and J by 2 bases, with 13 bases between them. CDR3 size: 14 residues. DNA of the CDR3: TGTGCCAGCAGGAGAGGGGGACCAAACTATGGCTACACCTTC. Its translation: CASRRGGPNYGYTF.

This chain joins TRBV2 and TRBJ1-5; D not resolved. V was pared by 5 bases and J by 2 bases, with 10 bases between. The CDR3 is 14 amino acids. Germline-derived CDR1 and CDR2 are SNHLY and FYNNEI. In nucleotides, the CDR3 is TGTGCCAGCAGTTTTCTGCTAGGCAATCAGCCCCAGCATTTT. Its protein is CASSFLLGNQPQHF.

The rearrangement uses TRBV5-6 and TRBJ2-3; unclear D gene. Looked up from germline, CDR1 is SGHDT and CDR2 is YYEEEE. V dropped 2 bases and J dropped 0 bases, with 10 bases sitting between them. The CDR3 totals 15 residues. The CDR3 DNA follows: TGTGCCAGCAGCTTTGACACCGTTAGCACAGATACGCAGTATTTT. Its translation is CASSFDTVSTDTQYF.

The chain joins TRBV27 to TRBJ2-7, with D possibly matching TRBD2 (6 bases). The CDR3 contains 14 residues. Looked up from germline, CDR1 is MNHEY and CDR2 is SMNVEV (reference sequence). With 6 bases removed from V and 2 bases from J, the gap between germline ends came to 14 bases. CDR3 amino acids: CASREGPGAYEQYF. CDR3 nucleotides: TGTGCCAGCAGAGAGGGACCGGGGGCCTACGAGCAGTACTTC.

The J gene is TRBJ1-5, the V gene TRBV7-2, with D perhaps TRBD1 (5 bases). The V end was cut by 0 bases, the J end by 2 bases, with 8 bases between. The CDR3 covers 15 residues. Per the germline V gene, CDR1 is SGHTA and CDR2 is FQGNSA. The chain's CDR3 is CASSLAGGGNQPQHF. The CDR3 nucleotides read TGTGCCAGCAGCTTAGCCGGGGGTGGCAATCAGCCCCAGCATTTT.

CDR3 region: CASSVAEVPEQYF. CDR3 coding DNA: TGTGCCAGCAGTGTAGCGGAGGTCCCCGAGCAGTACTTC. The V gene is TRBV2, the J gene TRBJ2-7; a weak D match, TRBD2 (6 bases). V was shortened by 4 bases and J by 6 bases, with 13 bases between the two germline ends. The CDR3 sequence is 13 residues long. Germline assignment: CDR1 SNHLY and CDR2 FYNNEI.

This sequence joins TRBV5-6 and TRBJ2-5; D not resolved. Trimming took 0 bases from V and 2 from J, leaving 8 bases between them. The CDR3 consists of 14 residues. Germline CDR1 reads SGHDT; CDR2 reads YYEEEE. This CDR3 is CASSLESLQETQYF. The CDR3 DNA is TGTGCCAGCAGCTTGGAGTCACTTCAAGAGACCCAGTACTTC.

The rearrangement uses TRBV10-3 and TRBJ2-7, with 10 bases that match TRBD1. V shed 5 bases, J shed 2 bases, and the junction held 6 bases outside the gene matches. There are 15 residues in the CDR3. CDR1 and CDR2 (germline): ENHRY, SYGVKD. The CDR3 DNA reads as TGTGCCATCAGTAAAGCCGGGACAGGGGCCTACGAGCAGTACTTC. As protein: CAISKAGTGAYEQYF.

The CDR3 nucleotides are TGTGCCAGCAGCACAGGGGGCGAGGAGGCTTTCTTT. Its protein product is CASSTGGEEAFF. This chain links TRBV6-5 with TRBJ1-1; TRBD1 aligns across 9 bases. In germline, CDR1 is MNHEY, CDR2 SVGAGI. The CDR3 sequence is 12 residues long. Germline trimming cut 6 bases from V and 11 bases from J; bases unmatched to any gene: 7.

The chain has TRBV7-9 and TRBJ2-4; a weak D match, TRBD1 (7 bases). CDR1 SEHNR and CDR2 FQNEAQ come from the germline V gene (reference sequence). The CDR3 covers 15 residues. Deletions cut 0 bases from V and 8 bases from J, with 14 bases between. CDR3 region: CASSLASVRGDIQYF. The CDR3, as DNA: TGTGCCAGCAGCTTAGCCAGCGTCAGGGGGGACATTCAGTACTTC.

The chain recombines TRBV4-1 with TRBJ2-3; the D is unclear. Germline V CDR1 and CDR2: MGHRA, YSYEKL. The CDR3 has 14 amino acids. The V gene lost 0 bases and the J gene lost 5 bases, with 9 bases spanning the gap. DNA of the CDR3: TGCGCCAGCAGCCAAGATAGACTCCAAGATACGCAGTATTTT. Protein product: CASSQDRLQDTQYF.

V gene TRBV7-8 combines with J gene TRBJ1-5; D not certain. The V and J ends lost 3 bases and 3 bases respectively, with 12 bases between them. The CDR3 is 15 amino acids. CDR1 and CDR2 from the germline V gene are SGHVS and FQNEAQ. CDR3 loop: CASSLTEEINQPQHF. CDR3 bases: TGTGCCAGCAGCTTGACCGAGGAGATCAATCAGCCCCAGCATTTT.

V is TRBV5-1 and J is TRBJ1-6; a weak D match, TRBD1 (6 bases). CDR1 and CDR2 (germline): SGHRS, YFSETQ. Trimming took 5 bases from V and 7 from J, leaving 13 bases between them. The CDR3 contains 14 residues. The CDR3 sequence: CASSSGQSNSPLHF. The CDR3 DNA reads TGCGCCAGCAGTTCCGGACAGTCGAATTCACCCCTCCACTTT.